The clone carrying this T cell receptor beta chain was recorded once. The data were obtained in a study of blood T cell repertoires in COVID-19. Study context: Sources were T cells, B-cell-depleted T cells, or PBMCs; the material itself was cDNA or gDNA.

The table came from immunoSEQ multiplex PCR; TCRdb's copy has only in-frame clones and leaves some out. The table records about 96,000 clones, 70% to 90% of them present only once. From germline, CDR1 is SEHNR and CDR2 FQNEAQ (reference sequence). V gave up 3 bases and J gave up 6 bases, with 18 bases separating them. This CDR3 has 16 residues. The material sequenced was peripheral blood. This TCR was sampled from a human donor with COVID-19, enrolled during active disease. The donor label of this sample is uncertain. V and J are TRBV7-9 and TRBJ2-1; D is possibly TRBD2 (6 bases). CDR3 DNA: TGTGCCAGCAGCTTCGCAGGGCTAGCGCAGACCAATGAGCAGTTCTTC. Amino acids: CASSFAGLAQTNEQFF.